This T cell receptor (beta chain) was profiled in a study of blood T cell repertoires in COVID-19. There are 14 residues in the CDR3. Per the germline V gene, CDR1 is LGHDT and CDR2 is YNNKEL (reference sequence). V gave up 5 bases and J gave up 1 base; unmatched junction bases: 4. Only in-frame clones appear in the TCRdb table, and some are missing; sequencing was by immunoSEQ multiplex PCR. This sample has approximately 90,000 clones, with roughly 80% found just once. The TCR originated in a human donor in a cohort sampled during active COVID-19. What was sequenced was peripheral blood. This rearrangement joins TRBV3-1 (or the pseudogene TRBV3-2) to TRBJ2-5; 7 bases match TRBD2. DNA of the CDR3: TGTGCCAGCAGCTCTCTAGCGGTCCAAGAGACCCAGTACTTC. Encoded protein: CASSSLAVQETQYF.